This is a list of T cell receptor beta chains from one sample in a study of shared clonotypes between healthy human individuals. Sequencing used immunoSEQ multiplex PCR; TCRdb keeps in-frame clones, though not all of them. The table has about 2,100,000 clones, under 95% seen once; the top ten hold over 1.5%. The sample was naive CD8+ T cells from PBMCs. These receptors were collected from a man younger than 35 in good health. Some clones in this sample may be carry-over from other donors' samples. Both conserved end residues are part of each CDR3. A D gene is named only where the DNA matches it firmly. Expanded clones get a size class; other rows say once, few or many, or leave the size out.

v_call	j_call	d_call	clone_size	cdr3_aa	cdr3_nt
TRBV2	TRBJ2-7	TRBD2	.	CASSPLLTSGTYEQYF	TGTGCCAGCAGTCCCCTCCTGACTAGCGGAACCTACGAGCAGTACTTC
TRBV7-8	TRBJ1-2	TRBD1	once	CASSHLLTGTDYGYTF	TGTGCCAGCAGCCACCTCTTGACCGGGACAGACTATGGCTACACCTTC
TRBV2	TRBJ1-4	.	.	CASSDDTGALNEKLFF	TGTGCCAGCAGTGATGATACCGGCGCTCTTAATGAAAAACTGTTTTTT
TRBV10-1	TRBJ2-7	TRBD1	.	CASSEGRGNEQYF	TGCGCCAGCAGTGAGGGCAGGGGGAACGAGCAGTACTTC
TRBV30	TRBJ1-2	.	.	CAWRSGSSYNYGYTF	TGTGCCTGGAGATCGGGGAGTTCTTATAACTATGGCTACACCTTC
TRBV15	TRBJ2-3	.	.	CATSTTRISTDTQYF	TGTGCCACCAGCACTACTCGAATTAGCACAGATACGCAGTATTTT
TRBV9	TRBJ2-3	TRBD2	.	CASSHRYGLAGGDTQYF	TGTGCCAGCAGCCATCGTTACGGACTAGCGGGAGGGGATACGCAGTATTTT
TRBV5-4	TRBJ1-2	.	.	CASSLGTPMTTF	TGTGCCAGCAGCTTGGGCACCCCTATGACCACCTTC
TRBV28	TRBJ1-1	.	.	CASSFNPYGSSAEAFF	TGTGCCAGCAGTTTTAATCCCTACGGTTCGTCAGCTGAAGCTTTCTTT
TRBV6-1	TRBJ2-7	TRBD1	.	CASSESGGGNLYEQYF	TGTGCCAGCAGTGAATCAGGGGGCGGGAACCTTTACGAGCAGTACTTC
TRBV19	TRBJ2-1	.	.	CASSTARYEQFF	TGTGCCAGTAGTACCGCCAGGTATGAGCAGTTCTTC
TRBV7-3	TRBJ1-3	.	.	CASSLSSGNTIYF	TGTGCCAGCAGCTTAAGCTCTGGAAACACCATATATTTT